The clone carrying this T cell receptor (beta chain) was seen just once. The antigen is undetermined. The sample belongs to a study of cytomegalovirus exposure and HLA in healthy donors. On the study more broadly: The roughly 670 first-cohort repertoires shared a platform with the 110 or so validation repertoires, as reported in a later analysis. Findings of the study overall: A few of the chains that were CMV-associated were confirmed in vitro to be specific for CMV antigens.

Generated by immunoSEQ multiplex PCR, the TCRdb table keeps only in-frame clones and is missing some. The profile shows about 130,000 clones, around 80% of them singletons. The source of this sequence is a man aged 30 to 39 in good health and CMV-seropositive. The material sequenced was PBMCs.

The CDR3 nucleotides read TGTGCCAGCAGTGAAATTTGGGGACAATCAGGCTACACCTTC. Its protein product is CASSEIWGQSGYTF. V gene TRBV2 combines with J gene TRBJ1-2; possibly TRBD1 for D (6 bases). This CDR3 has 14 amino acids. The V gene lost 2 bases and the J gene lost 8 bases, with 15 bases spanning the gap. Germline assignment: CDR1 SNHLY and CDR2 FYNNEI.